Sequencing of this T cell receptor (beta chain) was carried out in a study of blood T cells in healthy people across ages (dated by TCRdb to the mid-2010s). The study in broad terms: In model experiments, template switching captured about one uniquely barcoded TCR beta cDNA molecule for every two T cells. Four age groups were formed from the donors: young (average 16 years), middle-aged (around 39), aged (roughly 58) and long-lived (around 82). The study measured age-related changes in TCR beta repertoire diversity using deep sequencing normalized with unique cDNA molecular identifiers. Donors of different ages were randomly distributed across sequencing lanes to avoid experimental bias. Two additional independent replicas of 1 million unique cDNA reads from the same blood draw were analyzed for two donors (one aged 18 to 30 and one aged 80 or older). General findings and caveats noted by the study authors: Compared with the aged group, the long-lived group had more naive CD4+ T cells, fewer expanded clones and increased TCR diversity, suggesting age selection. There was a strong correlation between observed TCR beta diversity and the percentage of naive T cells measured by flow cytometry. Conclusive comparison of naive and antigen-experienced compartments was prevented by the profiling of bulk unsorted PBMCs. Because the CMV infection status of the donors was unknown, age-related changes in expanded clonotypes may potentially have been confounded. Observed TCR beta diversity per million T cells fell roughly linearly with age, and a significant reduction was already apparent by age roughly 40. Estimates of total diversity from one million sequenced T cells were regarded as lower bounds and underestimates.

V is pruned by 5 bases and J by 0 bases, leaving 8 bases of the junction without a gene match. Looking up the germline V gene yields CDR1 SGHTA and CDR2 FQGNSA. The CDR3 spans 17 residues, from the cysteine through the phenylalanine. The kept DNA is CDR3 alone, 51 bases in frame from the first base. Library generation was performed with 5' RACE. This sample was sequenced with an Illumina HiSeq 2500. A second PCR of roughly 7 to 11 cycles was performed with a sample-barcoded 5' primer and a J-beta primer mix. A unique molecular identifier was introduced onto each TCR beta cDNA molecule by a template-switch 5' adaptor carrying 12 random nucleotides. At least 2.5 million CDR3-containing paired-end reads were obtained from each sample. First-strand cDNA synthesis was performed from all RNA using the Mint cDNA synthesis kit, with priming by a TRBC-specific oligonucleotide. All cDNA was treated with uracil-DNA glycosylase and then went through a first 18-cycle PCR with the universal primers M1SS and BC2_uni_R. The authors' analysis ran thus. For normalization, 1 million high-quality reads were randomly selected from each sample, with every read carrying a distinct molecular identifier. Instead of being binned into consensus sequences, reads that shared molecular identifiers were thrown out. CDR3 identification, clonotype clustering and error correction used MiTCR with a Q25 quality threshold and the strictest error-elimination algorithm. Lower-bound total TCR beta diversity was estimated with a nonparametric unseen species model using Euler transformation. Using fastp trimming at Q25 and MiXCR clonotype assembly, TCRdb reanalyzed the public sequencing data and kept in-frame beta chains. Every CDR3 protein is listed once, alongside the most common genes and DNA of its rows. TCRdb's processing, not the study's, gives the V and J calls here. Present in this sample are around 1,500,000 distinct CDR3 sequences, 28% of which were seen just once. 6.5% to 8.5% of the sample belongs to the ten largest clones.

Donors were a few dozen systemically healthy Caucasian individuals from Russia aged roughly 6 to 95 years. Approximately 10 milliliters of peripheral blood were collected from each donor into EDTA-treated Vacutainer tubes. Ficoll-Paque density-gradient centrifugation was used to isolate PBMCs, with at least 7 million per sample. Total RNA was extracted from PBMCs with Trizol reagent, with at least 6 micrograms obtained per sample. For every donor, an aliquot of PBMCs went through flow cytometry to measure the percentages of naive CD45RAhigh/CD27high T cells. This clonotype occurred many times. Its recognized antigen is unknown. No base quality values were provided; no much bigger clone lies one nucleotide off.

The TCR was taken from a woman in her thirties in good health. Material for sequencing was blood. Rearrangement joined TRBV7-2 to TRBJ2-7, and 12 bases in between align with TRBD2. The CDR3 sequence is CASSHPGTSGPSYEQYF. DNA sequence: TGTGCCAGCAGCCATCCCGGGACTAGCGGGCCCTCCTACGAGCAGTACTTC.